Below are 32 T cell receptor beta chains sequenced from a single sample in a study of shared clonotypes between healthy human individuals. Sequenced by immunoSEQ multiplex PCR; TCRdb stores in-frame clones only, minus some. Of some 2,000,000 clones in the sample, 85% to 95% are singletons; the top ten hold 0.13%. Sequences were obtained from naive CD4+ T cells sorted from blood. Subset meaning: CD45RA+ positively selected. All receptors come from a man younger than 35 in good health.

The rearrangement links TRBV28 to TRBJ2-3; D possibly corresponds to TRBD1 (5 bases). CDR3 size: 16 residues. Looked up from germline, CDR1 is MDHEN and CDR2 is SYDVKM. The germline V and J ends were trimmed by 3 bases and 2 bases, with 15 bases remaining between them. CDR3 nucleotide sequence: TGTGCCAGCAGTTTCTCCCCACAGGAGAACACAGATACGCAGTATTTT. It encodes CASSFSPQENTDTQYF. Looking up the rest from reference TRBV28 and TRBJ2-3 gives the full variable domain: DVKVTQSSRYLVKRTGEKVFLECVQDMDHENMFWYRQDPGLGLRLIYFSYDVKMKEKGDIPEGYSVSREKKERFSLILESASTNQTSMYLCASSFSPQENTDTQYFGPGTRLTVL.

This clone was picked up one time. Other DNA sequences in this sample translate to the same CDR3. The chain combines TRBV2 with TRBJ1-6; unclear D gene. The CDR3 runs 13 residues. In germline, CDR1 is SNHLY, CDR2 FYNNEI. V dropped 3 bases and J dropped 6 bases, with 6 bases sitting between them. CDR3 DNA: TGTGCCAGCAGTGAGGAGGGTAATTCACCCCTCCACTTT. Translating gives CASSEEGNSPLHF.

V gene TRBV2 combines with J gene TRBJ1-4; D is uncertain. This CDR3 is built from 12 residues. CDR1 SNHLY and CDR2 FYNNEI come from the germline V gene. Trimming removed 8 bases at V and 5 bases at J, with 9 bases between. The CDR3 loop is CASRAKNEKLFF. DNA for the CDR3: TGTGCCAGCCGGGCCAAGAATGAAAAACTGTTTTTT.

V is TRBV7-2 and J is TRBJ2-7, with 7 positions matching TRBD2. Germline CDR1 is SGHTA and CDR2 is FQGNSA. J gave up 0 bases and V 4 bases, and 12 bases lay outside the gene matches. CDR3 size: 17 residues. CDR3 coding DNA: TGTGCCAGCAGCTCGAAGGGAACTAGCGCAAGCTCCTACGAGCAGTACTTC. Translation: CASSSKGTSASSYEQYF.

The rearrangement uses TRBV25-1 and TRBJ1-2; D gene ambiguous. The CDR3 totals 13 residues. Germline CDR1 MGHDK, CDR2 SYGVNS. Trimming pared 3 bases from V and 8 bases from J, leaving 13 bases between. CDR3 nucleotides: TGTGCCAGCAGTGAGCCAGGAATGTACGGCTACACCTTC. Its protein product is CASSEPGMYGYTF.

The chain couples TRBV6-1 to TRBJ1-4, with D tentatively TRBD1 (6 bases). The CDR3 has 14 residues. CDR1 and CDR2 from the germline V gene are MNHNS and SASEGT. V lost 5 bases to trimming and J lost 2 bases, with 9 bases between them. CDR3 region: CASSQGMTNEKLFF. Written as DNA, the CDR3 is TGTGCCAGCAGTCAGGGGATGACTAATGAAAAACTGTTTTTT.

This chain uses TRBV7-9 with TRBJ2-7; D might be TRBD1 or TRBD2, each matching 5 bases. V lost 4 bases and J 1 base, leaving 5 bases between the germline ends. Germline CDR1 is SEHNR and CDR2 is FQNEAQ (reference sequence). The CDR3 totals 12 residues. The CDR3, as DNA: TGTGCCAGCAGCTGGGGGTCCTACGAGCAGTACTTC. As protein: CASSWGSYEQYF.

Regarding this clone: Other nucleotide sequences from this sample produce the same CDR3. The genes are TRBV30 and TRBJ2-5; D is uncertain. CDR1 GTSNPN and CDR2 SVGIG come from the germline V gene (reference sequence). The CDR3 extends over 11 amino acids. With 1 base removed from V and 3 bases from J, the gap between germline ends came to 3 bases. DNA for the CDR3: TGTGCCTGGAGTGGAGAAGAGACCCAGTACTTC. Residues: CAWSGEETQYF. Based on the CDR3 plus reference TRBV30 and TRBJ2-5, the full variable domain is SQTIHQWPATLVQPVGSPLSLECTVEGTSNPNLYWYRQAAGRGLQLLFYSVGIGQISSEVPQNLSASRPQDRQFILSSKKLLLSDSGFYLCAWSGEETQYFGPGTRLLVL.

The V call is TRBV2, the J call TRBJ1-5; no definite D call. The CDR3 contains 14 residues. V lost 4 bases and J 0 bases, leaving 7 bases between the germline ends. From germline, CDR1 is SNHLY and CDR2 FYNNEI. In DNA, the CDR3 is TGTGCCAGCAGTGGTCCATATAGCAATCAGCCCCAGCATTTT. Translating it yields CASSGPYSNQPQHF.

The V gene is TRBV6-1, the J gene TRBJ1-5; D possibly corresponds to TRBD1 (6 bases). This CDR3 contains 18 residues. Between the trimmed V and J ends, which lost 1 base and 3 bases, there was a span of 19 bases. Germline V CDR1 and CDR2: MNHNS, SASEGT. The CDR3 sequence is CASSEGPSLQGLNQPQHF. In DNA, the CDR3 is TGTGCCAGCAGTGAAGGTCCTTCTCTCCAGGGGCTCAATCAGCCCCAGCATTTT.

The rearrangement joins TRBV5-8 to TRBJ2-3; TRBD1 or TRBD2 may be the D gene (6 bases each). The V gene lost 6 bases and the J gene lost 6 bases, with 20 bases spanning the gap. Germline V gene data show CDR1 as SGHTS and CDR2 as YDEGEE. CDR3 length: 15 residues. In DNA, the CDR3 is TGTGCCAGCACCGAAAACGGGGGCGCCCGGGATACGCAGTATTTT. It encodes CASTENGGARDTQYF.

The chain is built from TRBV18 and TRBJ1-5, with a possible D match to TRBD1 (6 bases). CDR1 and CDR2 (germline): KGHSH, LQKENI. This CDR3 region has 16 residues. Deletions cut 5 bases from V and 2 bases from J, with 16 bases between. CDR3 DNA: TGTGCCAGCTCAGGTACAGGGTTAGGGGGCAATCAGCCCCAGCATTTT. This translates into CASSGTGLGGNQPQHF.

CDR3 protein: CAWSVFSSGLNEQFF. The CDR3 DNA reads TGTGCCTGGAGTGTATTTTCTAGCGGGTTGAATGAGCAGTTCTTC. The chain is built from TRBV30 and TRBJ2-1; 8 bases are a match to TRBD2. From germline, CDR1 is GTSNPN and CDR2 SVGIG (reference sequence). With V trimmed by 0 bases and J by 7 bases, 8 bases remained unmatched. The CDR3 has 15 amino acids.

The chain uses TRBV7-2 and TRBJ2-7, with 11 bases aligning to TRBD2. CDR3 length: 16 amino acids. Germline lookup yields CDR1 SGHTA and CDR2 FQGNSA. Germline trimming cut 1 base from V and 6 bases from J; bases unmatched to any gene: 8. CDR3: CASSLGLAGGRSEQYF. CDR3 DNA: TGTGCCAGCAGCTTAGGGTTAGCGGGAGGGCGAAGCGAGCAGTACTTC. Complete variable domain (other parts from reference TRBV7-2 and TRBJ2-7): GAGVSQSPSNKVTEKGKDVELRCDPISGHTALYWYRQSLGQGLEFLIYFQGNSAPDKSGLPSDRFSAERTGGSVSTLTIQRTQQEDSAVYLCASSLGLAGGRSEQYFGPGTRLTVT.

This clone was seen just once. The chain carries TRBV9 and TRBJ2-2; 12 bases are shared with TRBD2. This CDR3 is 15 amino acids long. The germline CDR1 and CDR2 sequences are SGDLS and YYNGEE. V trimming: 4 bases; J trimming: 7 bases; junction bases outside the gene matches: 5. The CDR3 here is CASSKLAGGSGELFF. In DNA, the CDR3 is TGTGCCAGCAGCAAACTAGCGGGAGGCAGCGGGGAGCTGTTTTTT.

CDR3 residues: CAWSGVNTGELFF. The CDR3 coding sequence is TGTGCCTGGAGTGGGGTGAACACCGGGGAGCTGTTTTTT. This rearrangement joins TRBV30 to TRBJ2-2, with unresolved D. Germline values: CDR1 GTSNPN, CDR2 SVGIG (reference sequence). The CDR3 spans 13 residues. With 1 base removed from V and 1 base from J, the gap between germline ends came to 4 bases. The full variable domain, rest sourced from reference TRBV30 and TRBJ2-2, is SQTIHQWPATLVQPVGSPLSLECTVEGTSNPNLYWYRQAAGRGLQLLFYSVGIGQISSEVPQNLSASRPQDRQFILSSKKLLLSDSGFYLCAWSGVNTGELFFGEGSRLTVL.

This clone was detected ten times or more. The genes are TRBV5-4 and TRBJ2-7, with a weak D call TRBD2 (6 bases). Trimming removed 4 bases at V and 0 bases at J, with 14 bases between. From germline, CDR1 is SGHNT and CDR2 YYREEE (reference sequence). The CDR3 has 15 amino acids. CDR3 sequence (DNA): TGTGCCAGCAGCGGGGGGACTTCTCCCTCCTACGAGCAGTACTTC. It yields the protein CASSGGTSPSYEQYF.

The chain is built from TRBV2 and TRBJ2-7; tentative D call: TRBD1 (5 bases). The V end was cut by 6 bases, the J end by 3 bases, with 18 bases between. Germline V gene data show CDR1 as SNHLY and CDR2 as FYNNEI. The CDR3 extends over 15 amino acids. The CDR3 DNA reads as TGTGCCAGCAGCCCCCCTACCCGCAGGGACTACGAGCAGTACTTC. The encoded protein is CASSPPTRRDYEQYF.

The CDR3 DNA reads as TGCGCCAGCAGCTCTCGACTAGCGGGAGGGCCCGGGAATGAGCAGTTCTTC. Protein: CASSSRLAGGPGNEQFF. The chain employs TRBV4-1 and TRBJ2-1, with 14 bases identical to TRBD2. This CDR3 has 17 residues. Germline CDR1 and CDR2: MGHRA and YSYEKL. With 5 bases clipped from V and 7 bases from J, the junction kept 10 bases outside the gene matches.

The chain combines TRBV4-1 with TRBJ2-7; weak D call: TRBD1 (6 bases). The CDR3 is 15 residues long. The germline CDR1 and CDR2 sequences are MGHRA and YSYEKL. Trimming shortened V by 2 bases and J by 7 bases, and 18 bases separated the two germline ends. CDR3 loop: CASSQLFHGQGEQYF. As DNA, the CDR3 is TGCGCCAGCAGCCAACTCTTCCACGGGCAGGGGGAGCAGTACTTC.

The J gene is TRBJ2-5, the V gene TRBV19; D not certain. Germline V gene data show CDR1 as LNHDA and CDR2 as SQIVND (reference sequence). CDR3 length: 16 amino acids. The V end was cut by 5 bases, the J end by 0 bases, with 16 bases between. Here the CDR3 DNA reads TGTGCCAGTAGTTCGTTGGCAGGAAGTTACCAAGAGACCCAGTACTTC. Translating it yields CASSSLAGSYQETQYF.

The chain uses TRBV5-4 and TRBJ1-4, with 7 nucleotides matching TRBD1. Trimming cost V 4 bases and J 3 bases; bases outside gene matches: 12. This CDR3 spans 17 amino acids. The V gene's germline CDR1 is SGHNT and CDR2 YYREEE (reference sequence). CDR3 bases: TGTGCCAGCAGCCGTCAGGGGGGCGACGGTGCTAATGAAAAACTGTTTTTT. This codes for CASSRQGGDGANEKLFF.

The rearrangement uses TRBV6-5 and TRBJ2-3, with 9 bases aligning to TRBD2. This CDR3 contains 15 residues. CDR1 MNHEY and CDR2 SVGAGI come from the germline V gene. The trim removed 6 bases at V and 3 bases at J, leaving 7 bases unmatched. The CDR3 nucleotides read TGTGCCAGCAGGCTTAGCGGGAGCTCGACAGATACGCAGTATTTT. Amino acid sequence: CASRLSGSSTDTQYF.

The chain has TRBV10-3 and TRBJ1-2; TRBD1 matches at 9 bases. Trimming took 2 bases from V and 4 from J; bases not matched to a gene: 5. This CDR3 is 15 amino acids long. Germline-derived CDR1 and CDR2 are ENHRY and SYGVKD. The CDR3 reads CAISETGGASYGYTF. The CDR3 nucleotides are TGTGCCATCAGTGAGACAGGGGGCGCATCCTATGGCTACACCTTC.

The chain recombines TRBV30 with TRBJ2-6; 10 bases are a match to TRBD1. The CDR3 spans 16 residues. V trimming: 3 bases; J trimming: 1 base; junction bases outside the gene matches: 3. Germline lookup yields CDR1 GTSNPN and CDR2 SVGIG (reference sequence). The CDR3 nucleotides are TGTGCCTGGAGGGACAGGGGGGGATCTGGGGCCAACGTCCTGACTTTC. Its translation is CAWRDRGGSGANVLTF.

This clone was detected once. This same CDR3 is encoded by further DNA sequences in the sample. V and J are TRBV6-5 and TRBJ2-5, with 7 positions matching TRBD1. CDR1 MNHEY and CDR2 SVGAGI come from the germline V gene. With V trimmed by 5 bases and J by 2 bases, 5 bases remained unmatched. CDR3 length: 14 amino acids. The CDR3 sequence is CASSPGQLQETQYF. In nucleotides, the CDR3 is TGTGCCAGCAGTCCGGGACAGCTTCAAGAGACCCAGTACTTC.

J is TRBJ2-1 and V is TRBV30; 7 bases are shared with TRBD2. The CDR3 is 13 amino acids. In germline, CDR1 is GTSNPN, CDR2 SVGIG (reference sequence). The V and J ends lost 0 bases and 9 bases, in that order; junction bases with no gene match: 5. The CDR3 sequence: CAWSVRTGGEQFF. CDR3 bases: TGTGCCTGGAGTGTAAGGACGGGGGGTGAGCAGTTCTTC. Looking up the rest from reference TRBV30 and TRBJ2-1 gives the full variable domain: SQTIHQWPATLVQPVGSPLSLECTVEGTSNPNLYWYRQAAGRGLQLLFYSVGIGQISSEVPQNLSASRPQDRQFILSSKKLLLSDSGFYLCAWSVRTGGEQFFGPGTRLTVL.

The V gene is TRBV11-2, the J gene TRBJ1-2; 7 bases agree with TRBD1. Trimming cost V 6 bases and J 6 bases; bases outside gene matches: 7. Looked up from germline, CDR1 is SGHAT and CDR2 is FQNNGV. The CDR3 sequence is 13 residues long. The CDR3 spells CASRGAGGDGYTF. DNA for the CDR3: TGTGCCAGCAGAGGGGCAGGGGGAGATGGCTACACCTTC.

As regards this clone: Within the sample, other DNA sequences also encode this same CDR3. This chain links TRBV5-4 with TRBJ1-1, with 8 bases identical to TRBD1. The ends lost 0 bases at V and 3 bases at J; junction bases unmatched: 1. Germline CDR1 and CDR2: SGHNT and YYREEE (reference sequence). The CDR3 extends over 14 amino acids. As DNA, the CDR3 is TGTGCCAGCAGCTTGGACAGGGGGGACACTGAAGCTTTCTTT. The encoded protein is CASSLDRGDTEAFF.

This chain links TRBV9 with TRBJ2-6; D is perhaps TRBD1 (5 bases). The CDR3 has 16 residues. CDR1 is SGDLS, CDR2 YYNGEE, per germline. Trimming removed 4 bases from V and 2 bases from J, with 13 bases in between. CDR3 sequence: CASSHSTRAGANVLTF. The CDR3 DNA sequence: TGTGCCAGCAGCCACTCAACCAGGGCTGGGGCCAACGTCCTGACTTTC.

The chain links TRBV10-3 to TRBJ1-3, with D uncertain. The CDR3 runs to 14 residues. V lost 6 bases and J 4 bases, leaving 13 bases between the germline ends. Germline lookup yields CDR1 ENHRY and CDR2 SYGVKD. CDR3 loop: CAISEKGLGNTIYF. The CDR3 DNA follows: TGTGCCATCAGCGAGAAAGGCCTAGGAAACACCATATATTTT.

The chain combines TRBV5-4 with TRBJ1-5; a possible D gene is TRBD1 (6 bases). CDR1 is SGHNT and CDR2 is YYREEE in the germline V gene (reference sequence). The CDR3 is 14 residues long. Trimming shortened V by 2 bases and J by 6 bases, and 12 bases separated the two germline ends. The CDR3 DNA is TGTGCCAGCAGCTTACCAGGGGCAGGTCAGCCCCAGCATTTT. This encodes CASSLPGAGQPQHF.